This T cell receptor (beta chain) was sequenced in a study of T cell responses to AZD1222 COVID-19 vaccine (dated by TCRdb to the early 2020s). General notes on the study: Because spike-specific TCR depth and breadth did not differ between the two schedules, AZD1222 recipients who got a second dose at roughly 4 weeks were pooled with those who got a second dose at roughly 12 weeks. TCR sequencing was performed for roughly 250 trial participants, of whom around 200 were given two doses of AZD1222 and about 25 were given two doses of MenACWY control vaccine. Trial participants were enrolled into age subgroups of 18-55, 56-69 and 70-plus years, which contained around 150, 29 and 61 TCR-sequenced participants, respectively. General study outcomes and caveats: Nearly half of unique spike-specific TCRs reportedly recognized epitopes outside regions mutated in the B.1.351 and B.1.1.7 variants. Conclusions about previously exposed vaccinees were limited because only a handful of AZD1222 recipients were SARS-CoV-2 seropositive at baseline. The 56-69-year group was small, and its depth increase did not reach significance, likely because of low power. Most participants were white British and females outnumbered males, and the authors suggested that clonal diversity may have been underestimated. Because no day 14 peak-response samples were available, the repertoires could be characterized only after the peak T cell response. After two AZD1222 doses, both the breadth and the depth of spike-specific TCRs were significantly higher than at day 0 and than in MenACWY recipients. Vaccine-associated CD4 TCRs spanned the whole spike protein, with dominant responses in regions 160-218 and 743-854.

The CDR3 regions of human TCRbeta chains were analyzed by immunosequencing. Turning to the authors' computational methods: TCRs in the repertoires were matched against a reference library of SARS-CoV-2-specific TCRs that had been generated with the MIRA antigen-specificity platform. Breadth was defined as the fraction of unique TCRs that were SARS-CoV-2-associated, and depth was defined as the fraction of total T cells that were SARS-CoV-2-associated. Using the MIRA data, each spike-specific TCR was assigned both to the spike region to which the TCR was reactive and to a CD4 or CD8 class. Log10-transformed breadth and depth values were compared by one-way ANOVA with Sidak's multiple comparisons tests. In its TCRdb copy, this immuneACCESS table keeps in-frame sequences only and misses some clones. Where compared with another copy, unresolved V genes explain less than half of these, and the others have no known cause. From that table come the V and J calls and clone size; the DNA was used to work out D and trimming. The sample contains under 150,000 clones, about 90% of them found a single time. The leading ten clones occupy less than 7% of the sample.

As encoded in the germline V gene, CDR1 is SGHNT while CDR2 is YENEEA. V and J lose 5 bases and 4 bases, and a span of 11 bases separates them. The CDR3, from cysteine to phenylalanine, totals 14 residues. Solely the CDR3 DNA is kept, with 42 bases framed from the first base. Interpreted using the paper, the time point label stands for: baseline before first vaccination. Vaccinee samples were obtained from the UK trials COV001 and COV002, which included a single-blind randomized controlled phase 2/3 trial of AZD1222 (ChAdOx1 nCoV-19) in healthy adults. Trial participant PBMC samples were collected at day 0 and day 28 after the second dose for TCRbeta chain sequencing. On this clone: It has no known antigen specificity. Base-call qualities are not available, and no considerably larger clone is one nucleotide away.

The starting material was peripheral blood, obtained on day 0 of AZD1222 vaccination. The sequence is built from TRBV11-3 and TRBJ2-2, with a weak D call of TRBD2 (5 bases match). This clonotype was obtained from an adult in good health. The DNA reads as follows: TGTGCCAGCAGCCCACGGGGTGTCACCGGGGAGCTGTTTTTT. The encoded protein is CASSPRGVTGELFF.